This is a list of T cell receptor beta chains from one sample in a study of blood T cell repertoires in COVID-19. Clones were sequenced by immunoSEQ multiplex PCR, and TCRdb holds only the in-frame ones, with some missing. Of about 210,000 clones listed, less than 90% were seen once; the top ten hold 0.65% to 0.85%. The specimen sequenced was peripheral blood. These receptors originate from a man aged 40-55 years with acute or convalescent COVID-19. Each CDR3 is given with its conserved first and last residue. The D gene is left open where the match is weak. A clone size is listed for some rows: how often the clone was seen (once, few, many), or a class if it is expanded.

clone_size: .; v_call: TRBV7-6; j_call: TRBJ1-4; d_call: TRBD1; cdr3_aa: CASSLGTGIEIGEKLFF; cdr3_nt: TGTGCCAGCAGCTTAGGGACAGGGATCGAGATTGGTGAAAAACTGTTTTTT
clone_size: few; v_call: TRBV7-9; j_call: TRBJ2-1; d_call: .; cdr3_aa: CASSYLMKVQFF; cdr3_nt: TGTGCCAGCAGTTACCTAATGAAAGTGCAGTTCTTC
clone_size: .; v_call: TRBV29-1; j_call: TRBJ2-3; d_call: TRBD2; cdr3_aa: CSGAGGTSGGAVTDTQYF; cdr3_nt: TGCAGCGGTGCGGGAGGGACTAGCGGGGGGGCCGTCACAGATACGCAGTATTTT
clone_size: once; v_call: TRBV24-1; j_call: TRBJ2-5; d_call: .; cdr3_aa: CATSQGSETQYF; cdr3_nt: TGTGCCACCAGTCAGGGGTCGGAGACCCAGTACTTC
clone_size: .; v_call: TRBV6-1; j_call: TRBJ2-4; d_call: .; cdr3_aa: CASSEALLAKNIQYF; cdr3_nt: TGTGCCAGCAGTGAAGCTCTCCTAGCCAAAAACATTCAGTACTTC
clone_size: .; v_call: TRBV7-9; j_call: TRBJ1-1; d_call: .; cdr3_aa: CASSRYANTEAFF; cdr3_nt: TGTGCCAGCAGCCGGTATGCGAACACTGAAGCTTTCTTT
clone_size: .; v_call: TRBV27; j_call: TRBJ1-4; d_call: .; cdr3_aa: CASSQGGEKLFF; cdr3_nt: TGTGCCAGCAGTCAGGGAGGAGAAAAACTGTTTTTT
clone_size: .; v_call: TRBV18; j_call: TRBJ2-7; d_call: TRBD1; cdr3_aa: CASSQGQYYEQYF; cdr3_nt: TGTGCCAGCTCACAGGGACAGTACTACGAGCAGTACTTC
clone_size: .; v_call: TRBV11-2; j_call: TRBJ2-4; d_call: TRBD1; cdr3_aa: CASSAPGQKNIQYF; cdr3_nt: TGTGCCAGCAGCGCGCCGGGACAGAAAAACATTCAGTACTTC
clone_size: .; v_call: TRBV6-5; j_call: TRBJ1-4; d_call: .; cdr3_aa: CASSYLGQGAEKLFF; cdr3_nt: TGTGCCAGCAGTTACTTGGGGCAGGGTGCGGAAAAACTGTTTTTT
clone_size: .; v_call: TRBV7-9; j_call: TRBJ1-1; d_call: .; cdr3_aa: CASSLGAGERAFF; cdr3_nt: TGTGCCAGCAGCTTAGGGGCAGGGGAACGAGCTTTCTTT
clone_size: .; v_call: TRBV2; j_call: TRBJ2-2; d_call: TRBD1; cdr3_aa: CASSSLAGGNTGELFF; cdr3_nt: TGTGCCAGCAGTAGTTTGGCAGGGGGAAACACCGGGGAGCTGTTTTTT
clone_size: .; v_call: TRBV6-7; j_call: TRBJ2-3; d_call: TRBD1; cdr3_aa: CASSYEDRGRHTDTQYF; cdr3_nt: TGTGCCAGCAGTTACGAGGACAGGGGTCGTCACACAGATACGCAGTATTTT
clone_size: .; v_call: TRBV10-3; j_call: TRBJ2-7; d_call: .; cdr3_aa: CAISQGGYEQYF; cdr3_nt: TGTGCCATCAGCCAGGGTGGGTACGAGCAGTACTTC
clone_size: .; v_call: TRBV4-1; j_call: TRBJ2-7; d_call: TRBD2; cdr3_aa: CASSQGPAGGPGEQYF; cdr3_nt: TGCGCCAGCAGCCAAGGCCCAGCGGGGGGGCCAGGAGAGCAGTACTTC
clone_size: .; v_call: TRBV3-1/TRBV3-2; j_call: TRBJ2-2; d_call: .; cdr3_aa: CASSPQGLELFF; cdr3_nt: TGTGCCAGCAGCCCTCAGGGGTTGGAGCTGTTTTTT
clone_size: .; v_call: TRBV2; j_call: TRBJ2-2; d_call: .; cdr3_aa: CASMGGSNTGELFF; cdr3_nt: TGTGCCAGCATGGGCGGGTCGAACACCGGGGAGCTGTTTTTT
clone_size: once; v_call: TRBV7-8; j_call: TRBJ1-3; d_call: .; cdr3_aa: CASSLAGRGLGNTIYF; cdr3_nt: TGTGCCAGCAGCTTAGCGGGGCGGGGGCTTGGAAACACCATATATTTT
clone_size: .; v_call: TRBV7-2; j_call: TRBJ1-2; d_call: .; cdr3_aa: CASSLGGQGLGYGYTF; cdr3_nt: TGTGCCAGCAGCTTAGGTGGCCAGGGTCTAGGCTATGGCTACACCTTC
clone_size: .; v_call: TRBV11-2; j_call: TRBJ2-1; d_call: .; cdr3_aa: CASSLGWASDLKGNEQFF; cdr3_nt: TGTGCCAGCAGTCTTGGCTGGGCAAGCGACTTAAAGGGGAATGAGCAGTTCTTC
clone_size: .; v_call: TRBV6-5; j_call: TRBJ2-7; d_call: TRBD1; cdr3_aa: CASSSLRGRLYEQYF; cdr3_nt: TGTGCCAGCAGTTCGCTCAGGGGGCGCCTTTACGAGCAGTACTTC
clone_size: .; v_call: TRBV7-9; j_call: TRBJ2-7; d_call: TRBD1; cdr3_aa: CASSLHEDRGYEQYF; cdr3_nt: TGTGCCAGCAGCCTCCATGAGGACAGGGGGTACGAGCAGTACTTC
clone_size: .; v_call: TRBV5-6; j_call: TRBJ1-2; d_call: TRBD1; cdr3_aa: CASSLGPTGGVYGYTF; cdr3_nt: TGTGCCAGCAGCTTGGGCCCGACAGGGGGCGTCTATGGCTACACCTTC
clone_size: .; v_call: TRBV18; j_call: TRBJ1-1; d_call: .; cdr3_aa: CASSPSSGGRNTEAFF; cdr3_nt: TGTGCCAGCTCACCCTCGTCCGGGGGAAGAAACACTGAAGCTTTCTTT
clone_size: .; v_call: TRBV19; j_call: TRBJ1-5; d_call: .; cdr3_aa: CASSISGQLNQPQHF; cdr3_nt: TGTGCCAGTAGTATATCCGGACAGTTAAATCAGCCCCAGCATTTT
clone_size: few; v_call: TRBV18; j_call: TRBJ2-3; d_call: .; cdr3_aa: CASSPAVGTGADTQYF; cdr3_nt: TGTGCCAGCTCCCCCGCAGTAGGAACAGGAGCAGATACGCAGTATTTT
clone_size: .; v_call: TRBV5-1; j_call: TRBJ1-5; d_call: TRBD1; cdr3_aa: CASSPGQDSNQPQHF; cdr3_nt: TGCGCCAGCAGCCCCGGACAGGATAGCAATCAGCCCCAGCATTTT
clone_size: .; v_call: TRBV18; j_call: TRBJ2-5; d_call: TRBD2; cdr3_aa: CASSPPGLLNQETQYF; cdr3_nt: TGTGCCAGCTCACCCCCGGGACTACTAAACCAAGAGACCCAGTACTTC
clone_size: .; v_call: TRBV19; j_call: TRBJ2-7; d_call: TRBD1; cdr3_aa: CASSTGTGNSLEQYF; cdr3_nt: TGTGCCAGTAGTACGGGGACAGGGAATTCCCTCGAGCAGTACTTC
clone_size: .; v_call: TRBV5-8; j_call: TRBJ1-4; d_call: .; cdr3_aa: CASRPGRAASTNEKLFF; cdr3_nt: TGTGCCAGCAGGCCCGGCCGTGCGGCGTCAACTAATGAAAAACTGTTTTTT
clone_size: .; v_call: TRBV20-1; j_call: TRBJ2-4; d_call: .; cdr3_aa: CSASTRRLAKNIQYF; cdr3_nt: TGCAGTGCTAGTACTCGGCGGTTAGCCAAAAACATTCAGTACTTC
clone_size: .; v_call: TRBV18; j_call: TRBJ1-6; d_call: .; cdr3_aa: CASSLVLNNSPLHF; cdr3_nt: TGTGCCAGCTCACTGGTCCTAAATAATTCACCCCTCCACTTT
clone_size: .; v_call: TRBV19; j_call: TRBJ1-5; d_call: .; cdr3_aa: CASSMRGAGNQPQHF; cdr3_nt: TGTGCCAGTAGTATGCGGGGGGCGGGCAATCAGCCCCAGCATTTT
clone_size: .; v_call: TRBV5-4; j_call: TRBJ2-7; d_call: TRBD2; cdr3_aa: CASSRSSGSTTYEQYF; cdr3_nt: TGTGCCAGCAGCCGGTCTAGCGGGAGCACCACCTACGAGCAGTACTTC
clone_size: once; v_call: TRBV10-1; j_call: TRBJ2-7; d_call: .; cdr3_aa: CASSGGGFPYEQYF; cdr3_nt: TGCGCCAGCAGTGGGGGAGGTTTCCCCTACGAGCAGTACTTC
clone_size: .; v_call: TRBV18; j_call: TRBJ1-2; d_call: .; cdr3_aa: CASSPGAVYGYTF; cdr3_nt: TGTGCCAGCTCACCAGGGGCAGTCTATGGCTACACCTTC
clone_size: .; v_call: TRBV6-6; j_call: TRBJ1-2; d_call: TRBD1; cdr3_aa: CASSYPKGGAEGGYTF; cdr3_nt: TGTGCCAGCAGTTACCCGAAAGGGGGCGCAGAGGGGGGCTACACCTTC
clone_size: .; v_call: TRBV24-1; j_call: TRBJ2-3; d_call: TRBD2; cdr3_aa: CAPRAGRGGPGTDTQYF; cdr3_nt: TGTGCCCCCCGTGCGGGGCGGGGGGGCCCGGGAACAGATACGCAGTATTTT
clone_size: once; v_call: TRBV19; j_call: TRBJ1-1; d_call: TRBD1; cdr3_aa: CASRTGDRNTEAFF; cdr3_nt: TGTGCCTCCCGGACAGGGGATAGGAACACTGAAGCTTTCTTT
clone_size: .; v_call: TRBV7-9; j_call: TRBJ2-7; d_call: TRBD1; cdr3_aa: CASSPRTGGSYEQYF; cdr3_nt: TGTGCCAGCAGCCCTCGGACAGGGGGCTCCTACGAGCAGTACTTC
clone_size: once; v_call: TRBV5-1; j_call: TRBJ1-4; d_call: TRBD1; cdr3_aa: CASSLAPGGDEKLFF; cdr3_nt: TGCGCCAGCAGCTTGGCCCCAGGGGGCGATGAAAAACTGTTTTTT
clone_size: .; v_call: TRBV30; j_call: TRBJ2-3; d_call: TRBD1; cdr3_aa: CASGTGGTDTQYF; cdr3_nt: TGTGCCTCCGGGACAGGGGGCACAGATACGCAGTATTTT
clone_size: once; v_call: TRBV19; j_call: TRBJ2-7; d_call: TRBD2; cdr3_aa: CASSKGAQAGGPYEQYF; cdr3_nt: TGTGCCAGTAGTAAAGGGGCCCAAGCGGGAGGGCCCTACGAGCAGTACTTC
clone_size: .; v_call: TRBV2; j_call: TRBJ1-5; d_call: TRBD1; cdr3_aa: CASSTVQGKSNQPQHF; cdr3_nt: TGTGCCAGCAGTACCGTACAGGGGAAGAGCAATCAGCCCCAGCATTTT
clone_size: .; v_call: TRBV11-3; j_call: TRBJ2-7; d_call: TRBD1; cdr3_aa: CASSLGQGSSYEQYF; cdr3_nt: TGTGCCAGCAGCTTAGGACAGGGGAGCTCCTACGAGCAGTACTTC
clone_size: .; v_call: TRBV7-9; j_call: TRBJ1-1; d_call: .; cdr3_aa: CASSPPGSRDTEAFF; cdr3_nt: TGTGCCAGCAGCCCACCCGGGTCCCGGGACACTGAAGCTTTCTTT
clone_size: .; v_call: TRBV28; j_call: TRBJ2-7; d_call: TRBD1; cdr3_aa: CASSPGTGQGAFTYEQYF; cdr3_nt: TGTGCCAGCAGCCCCGGGACGGGACAGGGGGCTTTCACCTACGAGCAGTACTTC
clone_size: few; v_call: TRBV30; j_call: TRBJ1-2; d_call: .; cdr3_aa: CAWSGAHHGNGYTF; cdr3_nt: TGTGCCTGGAGTGGGGCTCACCATGGAAATGGCTACACCTTC
clone_size: once; v_call: TRBV28; j_call: TRBJ2-3; d_call: .; cdr3_aa: CASSQGGTDTQYF; cdr3_nt: TGTGCCAGCAGCCAGGGGGGAACAGATACGCAGTATTTT
clone_size: .; v_call: TRBV18; j_call: TRBJ2-1; d_call: TRBD1; cdr3_aa: CASSLGTVYNEQFF; cdr3_nt: TGTGCCAGCTCACTTGGGACAGTCTACAATGAGCAGTTCTTC
clone_size: few; v_call: TRBV5-1; j_call: TRBJ2-1; d_call: TRBD1; cdr3_aa: CASDPGQGNNEQFF; cdr3_nt: TGCGCCAGTGACCCGGGACAGGGGAACAATGAGCAGTTCTTC
clone_size: .; v_call: TRBV27; j_call: TRBJ2-3; d_call: TRBD2; cdr3_aa: CASSSPGGFSTDTQYF; cdr3_nt: TGTGCCAGCAGTTCCCCCGGGGGGTTTAGCACAGATACGCAGTATTTT
clone_size: .; v_call: TRBV19; j_call: TRBJ1-1; d_call: .; cdr3_aa: CASSIGEGVDPKAFF; cdr3_nt: TGTGCCAGTAGTATAGGGGAGGGAGTCGACCCTAAAGCTTTCTTT
clone_size: .; v_call: TRBV5-4; j_call: TRBJ2-7; d_call: .; cdr3_aa: CASNVRQGLRDEQYF; cdr3_nt: TGTGCCAGCAACGTGCGGCAGGGGCTGAGGGACGAGCAGTACTTC
clone_size: .; v_call: TRBV7-6; j_call: TRBJ2-1; d_call: TRBD1; cdr3_aa: CASSFLTGGGNEQFF; cdr3_nt: TGTGCCAGCAGCTTTTTGACAGGGGGAGGCAATGAGCAGTTCTTC
clone_size: few; v_call: TRBV5-1; j_call: TRBJ2-1; d_call: .; cdr3_aa: CASSLAGGQFSSYNEQFF; cdr3_nt: TGCGCCAGCAGCTTGGCCGGAGGGCAGTTCAGCTCCTACAATGAGCAGTTCTTC
clone_size: .; v_call: TRBV3-1/TRBV3-2; j_call: TRBJ1-5; d_call: .; cdr3_aa: CASSPSQSYNQPQHF; cdr3_nt: TGTGCCAGCAGCCCGTCACAGAGTTACAATCAGCCCCAGCATTTT
clone_size: .; v_call: TRBV7-8; j_call: TRBJ2-7; d_call: .; cdr3_aa: CASSLAIGDRHYEQYF; cdr3_nt: TGTGCCAGCAGCTTAGCTATAGGTGACAGGCACTACGAGCAGTACTTC
clone_size: .; v_call: TRBV30; j_call: TRBJ1-2; d_call: .; cdr3_aa: CAWRGTEGYTF; cdr3_nt: TGTGCCTGGAGGGGTACAGAGGGCTACACCTTC
clone_size: .; v_call: TRBV9; j_call: TRBJ2-5; d_call: .; cdr3_aa: CASSVGSLETQYF; cdr3_nt: TGTGCCAGCAGCGTAGGTAGCTTAGAGACCCAGTACTTC